This TCR beta chain came from a study of blood T cell repertoires in COVID-19. Study-wide context: Samples came from the United States, Italy and Spain, spanning acute and convalescent COVID-19. PBMCs, B-cell-depleted T cells, or T cells were the source of the cDNA or gDNA that made up the material.

V lost 4 bases, J lost 7 bases, and 7 bases stayed unmatched. This CDR3 is 14 amino acids long. CDR1 is SGHRS and CDR2 is YFSETQ in the germline V gene. Seattle cases were enrolled at active infection and followed longitudinally. Methods used by the authors: Nucleated cell number was recorded as an estimate derived from reference gene primer amplification. The method was immunoSEQ multiplex PCR; TCRdb's version includes in-frame clones alone and lacks a portion of them. Clone size and V and J calls were adopted from that table, with D and trimming inferred from the DNA. The sample includes 400,000 to 450,000 clones, 75% to 90% seen only once; the top ten take about 1.6%.

The chain combines TRBV5-1 with TRBJ1-2, with 10 bases matching TRBD1. The sequencing sample was made of peripheral blood. The sequence was collected from a woman between 40 and 55 years old with COVID-19, enrolled during active disease. CDR3: CASSQIGTGAGYTF. The CDR3 DNA reads TGCGCCAGCAGCCAGATCGGGACAGGGGCTGGCTACACCTTC.